Listed below are T cell receptor beta chains from one sample, sequenced in a study of T cells in Graves' hyperthyroidism and ophthalmopathy. TCRdb used MiXCR to reprocess the multiplex PCR reads, holding one entry per CDR3 protein. The data show about half a million distinct CDR3 sequences, roughly 16% seen once. Material: blood. The receptors come from a woman in her 30s with Graves' ophthalmopathy. The CDR3 runs from the conserved cysteine through the conserved F or W. D genes are given only for firm matches. Where a row states a size, it is once, few, many or the class of an expanded clone; other rows omit it.

TRBJ1-1 - many TRBV9 TGTGCCAGCAGCGCGGGTGGAGGGTTTGGCACTGAAGCTTTCTTT CASSAGGGFGTEAFF
TRBJ2-3 - - TRBV20-1 TGCAGTGCCATGCCGGGACATACCTTCAGCACAGATACGCAGTATTTT CSAMPGHTFSTDTQYF
TRBJ2-3 - many TRBV12-3/TRBV12-4 TGTGCCAGCAGTCCAGGAGTGCGGGGAGATACGCAGTATTTT CASSPGVRGDTQYF
TRBJ2-3 - many TRBV7-3 TGTGCCAGCAGCCAAGGGGGGGTAAGCGTAGATACGCAGTATTTT CASSQGGVSVDTQYF
TRBJ2-1 TRBD2 - TRBV30 TGTGCCTGGGGTAGCGGGACGACCAATGAGCAGTTCTTC CAWGSGTTNEQFF
TRBJ1-5 - many TRBV7-2 TGTGCCAGCAGCTTCGCCGGAAATCAGCCCCAGCATTTT CASSFAGNQPQHF
TRBJ2-5 - few TRBV7-2 TGTGCCAGCAGCTTCCGGAGCCGCGGGGAGACCCAGTACTTC CASSFRSRGETQYF
TRBJ1-5 TRBD1 many TRBV7-2 TGTGCCAGCAGCTTAGAGACAGGGTTCTTTAGCAATCAGCCCCAGCATTTT CASSLETGFFSNQPQHF
TRBJ1-4 - - TRBV28 TGTGCCAGCAGCTCCCCAACGGAGGGCTGGGATGAGGAACTGTTTTTT CASSSPTEGWDEELFF
TRBJ1-1 - - TRBV19 TGTGCCGGAGTTGAGTGTGCGGGTCGGGTATCTGAAGCTTTCTTT CAGVECAGRVSEAFF
TRBJ1-2 - once TRBV11-2 TGTGCCAACAGCACCAGGGGTGTGGACTATGGCTACACCTTC CANSTRGVDYGYTF
TRBJ2-7 - few TRBV10-3 TGTGCCTTCGGGACGGACTCCTACGAGCAGTACTTC CAFGTDSYEQYF
TRBJ2-7 TRBD2 many TRBV11-1 TGTGCCAGCAGCCCCCTGACTAGCGGGAGCTCCTACGAGCAGTACTTC CASSPLTSGSSYEQYF
TRBJ2-7 TRBD1 - TRBV27 TGTGCCAGCAGCTTCCGGGACAGACTTAACTACGAGCAGTACTTC CASSFRDRLNYEQYF
TRBJ2-1 TRBD2 many TRBV19 TGTGCCAGTAGTCCCCGGGGTAGCGGGCAAACCTTAGGCGACAATGAGCAGTTCTTC CASSPRGSGQTLGDNEQFF
TRBJ2-3 TRBD1 many TRBV28 TGTGCCACCCTCGGGACAGGGATGGATACGCAGTATTTT CATLGTGMDTQYF